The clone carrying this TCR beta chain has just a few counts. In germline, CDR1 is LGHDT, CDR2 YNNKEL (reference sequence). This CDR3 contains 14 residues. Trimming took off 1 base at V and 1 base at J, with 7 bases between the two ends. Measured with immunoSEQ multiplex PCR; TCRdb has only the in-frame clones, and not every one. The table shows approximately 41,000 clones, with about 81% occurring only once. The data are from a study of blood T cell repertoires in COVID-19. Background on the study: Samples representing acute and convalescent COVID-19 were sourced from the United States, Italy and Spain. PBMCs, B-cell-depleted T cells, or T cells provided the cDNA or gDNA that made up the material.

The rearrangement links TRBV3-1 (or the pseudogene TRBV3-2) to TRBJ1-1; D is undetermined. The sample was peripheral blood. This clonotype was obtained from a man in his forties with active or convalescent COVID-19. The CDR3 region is CASSQAGGNTEAFF. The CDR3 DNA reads TGTGCCAGCAGCCAAGCCGGAGGGAACACTGAAGCTTTCTTT.